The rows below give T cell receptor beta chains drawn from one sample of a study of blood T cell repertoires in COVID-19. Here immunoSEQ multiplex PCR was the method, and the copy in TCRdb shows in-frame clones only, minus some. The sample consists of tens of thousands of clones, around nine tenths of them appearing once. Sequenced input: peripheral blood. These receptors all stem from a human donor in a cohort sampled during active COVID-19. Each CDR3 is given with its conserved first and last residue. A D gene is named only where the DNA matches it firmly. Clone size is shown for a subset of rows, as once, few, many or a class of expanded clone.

TGCGCCAGCAGCTTGGGGCGGGGGGAAACAGATACGCAGTATTTT	CASSLGRGETDTQYF	TRBD2	-	TRBV5-1	TRBJ2-3
TGTGCCAGCAGCGTAGGACAGGGGGAAAGACACGAGCAGTACTTC	CASSVGQGERHEQYF	TRBD1	-	TRBV9	TRBJ2-7
TGTGCCAGCAGCTTGTCGGTGGGGGCCTCGAATCAGCCCCAGCATTTT	CASSLSVGASNQPQHF	-	-	TRBV5-6	TRBJ1-5
TGTGCCACCTCACAGGGGCCAGATACGCAGTATTTT	CATSQGPDTQYF	TRBD1	-	TRBV24-1	TRBJ2-3
TGTGCCAGCAGCTTAGGAAAACTCGGTTCCCGCACCGGGGAGCTGTTTTTT	CASSLGKLGSRTGELFF	-	-	TRBV11-2	TRBJ2-2
TGTGCCATCAAGGAGAGGGCTGAGCAGTTCTTC	CAIKERAEQFF	-	-	TRBV10-3	TRBJ2-1
TGCGCCAGCAGCCTCGGTCCGGCGGGCGGGCAAGAGACCCAGTACTTC	CASSLGPAGGQETQYF	-	-	TRBV5-1	TRBJ2-5
TGCGCCAGCAGCTTGGGACAGGGGTTTCGGTACGAGCAGTACTTC	CASSLGQGFRYEQYF	TRBD1	-	TRBV5-1	TRBJ2-7
TGTGCCAGCGCACCGGATGGGGGGGGACAAGAGACCCAGTACTTC	CASAPDGGGQETQYF	TRBD2	-	TRBV7-9	TRBJ2-5
TGTGCCAGCAGTCCCCGAATAGATACGAATGAGCAGTTCTTC	CASSPRIDTNEQFF	-	-	TRBV25-1	TRBJ2-1
TGTGCCAGCAGCTCGCTAGCGGGGCCTCAAGAGACCCAGTACTTC	CASSSLAGPQETQYF	TRBD2	-	TRBV14	TRBJ2-5
TGCAGCGTTGTAGTTTCTGGGGCCAACGTCCTGACTTTC	CSVVVSGANVLTF	-	-	TRBV29-1	TRBJ2-6
TGCGCCAGCAGCCTTCCGGGGGGAGATGAAGCTTTCTTT	CASSLPGGDEAFF	-	-	TRBV4-3	TRBJ1-1
TGTGCCAGCAGTTACGCGACTAGCGGGGGGGCGGATACGCAGTATTTT	CASSYATSGGADTQYF	TRBD2	once	TRBV6-5	TRBJ2-3
TGTGCCAGCAGCGTACAGGGAAGCACTGAAGCTTTCTTT	CASSVQGSTEAFF	-	-	TRBV9	TRBJ1-1
TGCGCCAGCAGCCTCCAGGGACAGGGCTCCTACGAGCAGTACTTC	CASSLQGQGSYEQYF	TRBD1	-	TRBV4-3	TRBJ2-7
TGTGCCAGCAGCTTGTTGAGTTCACCCCTCCACTTT	CASSLLSSPLHF	-	-	TRBV5-4	TRBJ1-6
TGTGCCAGCAGCCCTATACCGACAGGCTACGAGCAGTACTTC	CASSPIPTGYEQYF	-	-	TRBV7-9	TRBJ2-7
TGTGCCAGCGACATCAGCACAGATACGCAGTATTTT	CASDISTDTQYF	-	-	TRBV7-9	TRBJ2-3
TGCGCCAGCAGCTTGGAGGCCGGGGACACTGAAGCTTTCTTT	CASSLEAGDTEAFF	-	once	TRBV5-1	TRBJ1-1
TGCGCCAGCAGCCAAGACCCCCCCGGCGGGACTGAAGCTTTCTTT	CASSQDPPGGTEAFF	-	-	TRBV4-3	TRBJ1-1
TGCGCCAGCAGCTTAGGGGGACAGGGAAATGAGCAGTTCTTC	CASSLGGQGNEQFF	TRBD1	-	TRBV5-1	TRBJ2-1
TGTGCCAGCAGCCAAGTAGCAACGGCAAAACTGTTTTTT	CASSQVATAKLFF	-	-	TRBV3-1/TRBV3-2	TRBJ1-4
TGCGCCAGCAGTCTAGGTCCCGATCAGCCCCAGCATTTT	CASSLGPDQPQHF	-	-	TRBV10-1	TRBJ1-5
TGTGCCATCAGCCAGGAGGCTGGGGCCAACGTCCTGACTTTC	CAISQEAGANVLTF	-	once	TRBV10-3	TRBJ2-6
TGCAGCGTTCGGACAGGGGCTCTATCTGGCTACACCTTC	CSVRTGALSGYTF	TRBD1	-	TRBV29-1	TRBJ1-2
TGTGCCAGCAGCGTAGGCCTAGCGGGGCAGAACAATGAGCAGTTCTTC	CASSVGLAGQNNEQFF	TRBD2	-	TRBV9	TRBJ2-1
TGTGCCAGCAGCGTAGAATTTACGGGGGGCGGGCAGTTCTTC	CASSVEFTGGGQFF	-	-	TRBV9	TRBJ2-1
TGTGCCAGCAGTCGAAAGGGGACAGGGGTTGAAGCTTTCTTT	CASSRKGTGVEAFF	TRBD1	-	TRBV6-5	TRBJ1-1
TGTGCCGTCCAACACGTGTCGTCCTACGAGCAGTACTTC	CAVQHVSSYEQYF	-	once	TRBV24-1	TRBJ2-7
TGTGCCCTCAGACAGGGGCTCGACAATGAGCAGTTCTTC	CALRQGLDNEQFF	TRBD1	-	TRBV10-3	TRBJ2-1
TGTGCCAGCAGCCTCAGGGCCGTCAACTATGGCTACACCTTC	CASSLRAVNYGYTF	-	-	TRBV6-5	TRBJ1-2
TGTGCCAGCAGCGTGACTAGCGGGACCCAAGAGACCCAGTACTTC	CASSVTSGTQETQYF	TRBD2	-	TRBV9	TRBJ2-5
TGTGCCAGTAGTCCCATCGGGGGTAACACTGAAGCTTTCTTT	CASSPIGGNTEAFF	-	-	TRBV19	TRBJ1-1
TGCAGCGGACGGGGACAGGCGATCTCTGAAGCTTTCTTT	CSGRGQAISEAFF	TRBD1	-	TRBV29-1	TRBJ1-1
TGTGCCAGCAGACCTAAACGGACAGGGGGAAAGGACACTGAAGCTTTCTTT	CASRPKRTGGKDTEAFF	TRBD1	-	TRBV2	TRBJ1-1
TGCGCCAGCAGCCAAGATCTGGCCAGAGGTTCACCCCTCCACTTT	CASSQDLARGSPLHF	-	-	TRBV4-3	TRBJ1-6
TGTGCCTGGACCATCAACACCGGGGAGCTGTTTTTT	CAWTINTGELFF	-	-	TRBV30	TRBJ2-2
TGTGCCAGTAGTCCCGGGGGGCCCCAGCATTTT	CASSPGGPQHF	-	-	TRBV19	TRBJ1-5
TGTGCCAGCAGTTACGGACAGGGACGGTCACCCCTCCACTTT	CASSYGQGRSPLHF	TRBD1	few	TRBV6-5	TRBJ1-6
TGCGCCAGCATCTACTTTCGGGACTACGAGCAGTACTTC	CASIYFRDYEQYF	-	-	TRBV23-1	TRBJ2-7
TGTGCCAGCAGCCAGACGACAGGGGCCAACTATGGCTACACCTTC	CASSQTTGANYGYTF	TRBD1	-	TRBV3-1/TRBV3-2	TRBJ1-2
TGTGCCAGCAGCTTCATACCGGGTTCTGGAAACACCATATATTTT	CASSFIPGSGNTIYF	-	few	TRBV7-2	TRBJ1-3
TGTGCCATCAGGAATAACAGGGCCGACGGAGATACGCAGTATTTT	CAIRNNRADGDTQYF	-	-	TRBV10-3	TRBJ2-3
TGTGCCAGCAGCCCATTCCAGGGGGATGAGCAGTTCTTC	CASSPFQGDEQFF	TRBD1	-	TRBV5-6	TRBJ2-1
TGCGCCAGCAGGGAGGGACAGATCAACACTGAAGCTTTCTTT	CASREGQINTEAFF	TRBD1	-	TRBV5-1	TRBJ1-1